These T cell receptor beta chains were read from a single sample in a study of cytomegalovirus exposure and HLA in healthy donors. Using immunoSEQ multiplex PCR, the repertoire was profiled, and TCRdb retains in-frame clones only, with some absent. The data show about 250,000 clones, just over 70% seen once. The sequenced sample was PBMCs. The receptors originated from a female donor in good health and CMV-seronegative. CDR3s leave out the opening cysteine and the closing phenylalanine or tryptophan.

v_call	j_call	cdr3_aa
TRBV5-1	TRBJ2-7	ASSLDYTGTASSYEQY
TRBV7-2	TRBJ1-2	ASSLRGTGALNYGYT
TRBV19	TRBJ2-3	ASSIFPTDTQY
TRBV7-2	TRBJ2-5	ASSLTGRAGAETQY
TRBV15	TRBJ2-5	ATSAGTSGREETQY
TRBV11-3	TRBJ2-7	ASSPWASGEQY
TRBV12-5	TRBJ2-5	ASGRDREWTQY
TRBV30	TRBJ2-5	AWSVTSGNQETQY
TRBV5-6	TRBJ1-5	ASQVWGGNQPQH
TRBV7-9	TRBJ1-5	SSSLDPTSNQPQH
TRBV28	TRBJ2-2	ASSSPGLAGSNTGELF
TRBV6-5	TRBJ1-2	ASTKNPRGNYGYT
TRBV11-3	TRBJ2-7	ASSLVAGAYEQY
TRBV28	TRBJ2-3	ASSFRQGRADTQY
TRBV7-9	TRBJ1-3	ASSLLGGAGNTIY
TRBV5-1	TRBJ2-3	ASSQIGQGTDTQY
TRBV15	TRBJ2-1	ATKAAGEQF
TRBV4-1	TRBJ1-4	ASSSPSGTATNEKLF
TRBV9	TRBJ2-2	ASSVVAGDITGELF
TRBV9	TRBJ1-3	ASSTQGPPGNTIY
TRBV11-2	TRBJ2-7	ASSLGLPGPYEQY
TRBV9	TRBJ1-1	ASSTSVMNTEAF
TRBV4-2	TRBJ2-7	ASSPAGASYEQY
TRBV11-2	TRBJ2-3	ASSLNGRALTDTQY
TRBV13	TRBJ2-1	ASTMVVYNEQF